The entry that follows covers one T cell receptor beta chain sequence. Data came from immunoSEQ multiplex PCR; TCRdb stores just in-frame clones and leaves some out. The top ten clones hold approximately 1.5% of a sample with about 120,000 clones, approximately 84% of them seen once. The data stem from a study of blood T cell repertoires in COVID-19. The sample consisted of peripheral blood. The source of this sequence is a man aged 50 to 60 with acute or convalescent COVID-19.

This chain's CDR3 is CASSEIGGATYNSPLHF. The CDR3 nucleotides are TGTGCCAGCAGTGAAATCGGGGGGGCCACCTATAATTCACCCCTCCACTTT. This chain links TRBV2 with TRBJ1-6, with D perhaps TRBD1 (6 bases). The CDR3 is 17 residues long. Per germline, CDR1 SNHLY and CDR2 FYNNEI. The V and J ends lost 2 bases and 2 bases respectively, with 13 bases between them.